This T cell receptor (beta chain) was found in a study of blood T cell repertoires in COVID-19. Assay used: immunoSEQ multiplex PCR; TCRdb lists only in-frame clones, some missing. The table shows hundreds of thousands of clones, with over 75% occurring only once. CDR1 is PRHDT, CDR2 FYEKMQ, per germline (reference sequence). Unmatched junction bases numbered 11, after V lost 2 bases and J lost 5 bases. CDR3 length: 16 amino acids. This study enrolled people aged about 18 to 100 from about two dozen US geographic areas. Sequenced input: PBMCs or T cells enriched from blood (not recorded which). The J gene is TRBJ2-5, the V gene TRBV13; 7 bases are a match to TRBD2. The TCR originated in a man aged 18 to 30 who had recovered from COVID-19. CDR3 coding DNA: TGTGCCAGCAGCTTATCGACTAGCTGGCCCGGGGAGACCCAGTACTTC. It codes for CASSLSTSWPGETQYF.